This entry features one T cell receptor (beta chain) sequence. TCRdb passed the PCR reads through MiXCR, listing each CDR3 protein once. Among some 14,000 distinct CDR3 sequences listed, roughly half were seen once. V dropped 5 bases and J dropped 1 base, with 12 bases sitting between them. The germline gives CDR1 SGHTA, CDR2 FQGNSA. The CDR3 is 15 residues long. This record belongs to a study of tumor-infiltrating lymphocytes in oesophageal squamous cell carcinoma. This clonotype was obtained from a female donor with esophageal squamous cell carcinoma. J is TRBJ1-5 and V is TRBV7-2; D is undetermined. What was sequenced was blood. CDR3 protein: CASSPLRGSNQPQHF. Written as DNA, the CDR3 is TGTGCCAGCAGCCCCCTGCGGGGAAGCAATCAGCCCCAGCATTTT. The complete variable domain, with remaining parts taken from reference TRBV7-2 and TRBJ1-5, reads GAGVSQSPSNKVTEKGKDVELRCDPISGHTALYWYRQSLGQGLEFLIYFQGNSAPDKSGLPSDRFSAERTGGSVSTLTIQRTQQEDSAVYLCASSPLRGSNQPQHFGDGTRLSIL.